This T cell receptor beta chain comes out of a study of cytomegalovirus exposure and HLA in healthy donors. This clone occurred a few times. Trimming cost V 4 bases and J 9 bases; bases outside gene matches: 2. The CDR3 is 11 amino acids. From germline, CDR1 is SGHTA and CDR2 FQGNSA. This PCR relied on a set of 60 Vbeta primers and 13 Jbeta primers. Sequencing was performed with immunoSEQ multiplex PCR; in TCRdb, only in-frame clones are kept and a portion is missing. The sample contains approximately 190,000 clones, roughly 13% of which appear only once. The sequence was obtained from a middle-aged man in good health and CMV-seropositive. Input material: PBMCs. The chain joins TRBV7-2 to TRBJ2-7, with 8 bases lining up with TRBD1. CDR3 amino acids: CASSSQGAQYF. In DNA, the CDR3 is TGTGCCAGCAGCTCCCAGGGGGCGCAGTACTTC.